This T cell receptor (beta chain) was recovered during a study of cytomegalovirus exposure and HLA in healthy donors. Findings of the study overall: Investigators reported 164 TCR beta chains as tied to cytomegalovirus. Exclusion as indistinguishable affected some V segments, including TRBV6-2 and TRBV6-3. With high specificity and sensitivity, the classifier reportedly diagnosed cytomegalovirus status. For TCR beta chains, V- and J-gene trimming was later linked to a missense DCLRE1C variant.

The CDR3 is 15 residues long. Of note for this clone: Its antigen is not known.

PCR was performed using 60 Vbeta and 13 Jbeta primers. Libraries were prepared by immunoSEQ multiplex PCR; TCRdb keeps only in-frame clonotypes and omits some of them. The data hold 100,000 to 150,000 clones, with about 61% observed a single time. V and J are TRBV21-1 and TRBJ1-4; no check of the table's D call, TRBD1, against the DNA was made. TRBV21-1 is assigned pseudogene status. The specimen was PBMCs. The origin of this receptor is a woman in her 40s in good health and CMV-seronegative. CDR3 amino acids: CASSPYRGTNEKLFF. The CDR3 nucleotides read TGTGCCAGCAGCCCATACAGGGGCACTAATGAAAAACTGTTTTTT.